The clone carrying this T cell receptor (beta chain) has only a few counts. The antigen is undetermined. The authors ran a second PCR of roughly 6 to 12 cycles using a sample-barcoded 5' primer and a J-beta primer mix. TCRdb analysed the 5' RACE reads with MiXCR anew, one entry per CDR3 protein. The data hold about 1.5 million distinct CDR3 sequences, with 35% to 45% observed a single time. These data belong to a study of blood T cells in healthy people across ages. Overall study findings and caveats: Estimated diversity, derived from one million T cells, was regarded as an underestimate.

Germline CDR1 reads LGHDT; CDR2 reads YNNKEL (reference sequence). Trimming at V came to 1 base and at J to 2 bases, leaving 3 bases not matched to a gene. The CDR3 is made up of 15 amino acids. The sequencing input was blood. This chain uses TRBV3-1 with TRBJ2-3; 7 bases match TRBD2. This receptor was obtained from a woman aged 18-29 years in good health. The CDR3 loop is CASSQVGLDTDTQYF. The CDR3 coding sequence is TGTGCCAGCAGCCAAGTAGGACTAGACACAGATACGCAGTATTTT.